The present entry profiles one T cell receptor (beta chain) with its context. The entry originates in a study of HIV-infected children after antiretroviral therapy interruption. CDR3 length equals 16 residues. Trimming removed 3 bases from V and 1 base from J; junction bases left unmatched: 5. Per the germline V gene, CDR1 is LGHNA and CDR2 is YSLEER. Stated treatment: PENTA 11 planned treatment interruption arm or continuous ART arm. Unique molecular identifiers were included in an RNA-based 3' RACE TCR library. TCRdb re-called the 3' RACE reads through MiXCR, storing one row per CDR3 protein. This sample has several thousand distinct CDR3 sequences, with more than 15% found just once.

The chain uses TRBV4-3 and TRBJ2-3; TRBD1 aligns across 9 bases. The sample was CD45RO+ CD8+ T cells from PBMCs, pooled from several time points, taken from a donor given antiretroviral therapy, either interrupted or continuous. Subset in this sample: memory CD8+ CD45RO+ CD45RA- T cells. The clonotype was recovered from a pool of human donors with HIV. The CDR3 bases are TGCGCCAGCAGCCAGGGACAGGGAGGCGGCACAGATACGCAGTATTTT. This encodes CASSQGQGGGTDTQYF.